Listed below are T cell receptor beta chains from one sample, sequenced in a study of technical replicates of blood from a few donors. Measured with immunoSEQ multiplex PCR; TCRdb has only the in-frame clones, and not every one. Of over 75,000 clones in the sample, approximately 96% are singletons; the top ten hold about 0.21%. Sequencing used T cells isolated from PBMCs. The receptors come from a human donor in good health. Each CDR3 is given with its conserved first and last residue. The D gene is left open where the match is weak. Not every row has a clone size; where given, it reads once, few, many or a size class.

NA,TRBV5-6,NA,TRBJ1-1,TGTGCCAGCAGCTTTGGGAGTATGAACACTGAAGCTTTCTTT,CASSFGSMNTEAFF
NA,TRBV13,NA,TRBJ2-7,TGTGCCAGCAGCTTAGACTACGAAAGGGGCTCCGAGCAGTACTTC,CASSLDYERGSEQYF
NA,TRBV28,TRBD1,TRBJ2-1,TGTGCCAGCAGTTTACCCCCCGGACAGGTGCAGTTCTTC,CASSLPPGQVQFF
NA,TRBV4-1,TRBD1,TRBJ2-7,TGCGCCAGCAGCCTGACTATCCCGGGACAGGGGATCTACGAGCAGTACTTC,CASSLTIPGQGIYEQYF
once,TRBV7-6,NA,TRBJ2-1,TGTGCCAGCAGCCAGAACCCCGAGCGGCAGTTCTTC,CASSQNPERQFF
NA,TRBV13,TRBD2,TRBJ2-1,TGTGCCAGCAGCCCTAGGTTAGCGGGAGTGCGTGAGCAGTTCTTC,CASSPRLAGVREQFF
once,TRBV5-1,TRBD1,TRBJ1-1,TGCGCCACCCCCCGGGACAGGGGACAGAACACTGAAGCTTTCTTT,CATPRDRGQNTEAFF
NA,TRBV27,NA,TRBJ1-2,TGTGCCAGCAGTTTTACAGAAGACTATGGCTACACCTTC,CASSFTEDYGYTF
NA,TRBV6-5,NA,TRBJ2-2,TGTGCCAGCAGTTACTCGGCAGCCGGGGAGCTGTTTTTT,CASSYSAAGELFF
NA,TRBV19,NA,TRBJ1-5,TGTGCCAGTAGCCGAGGGGGTAGCAATCAGCCCCAGCATTTT,CASSRGGSNQPQHF
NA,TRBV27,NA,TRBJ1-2,TGTGCCAGCAGTTCCGCGTTCCCGGGTGGCTACACCTTC,CASSSAFPGGYTF
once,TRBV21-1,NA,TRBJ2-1,TGTGCCATCAGACTAGCGGTCGTGAATGAGCAGTTCTTC,CAIRLAVVNEQFF
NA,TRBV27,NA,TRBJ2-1,TGTGCCAGCAGTCTGAATAGCGGCTACAATGAGCAGTTCTTC,CASSLNSGYNEQFF
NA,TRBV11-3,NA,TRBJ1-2,TGTGCCAGCAGCTTAGAGGCACACAGTAACTATGGCTACACCTTC,CASSLEAHSNYGYTF
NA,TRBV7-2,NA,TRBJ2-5,TGTGCCAGCAGGCGGGGGCCACAAGAGACCCAGTACTTC,CASRRGPQETQYF
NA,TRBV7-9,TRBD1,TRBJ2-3,TGTGCCAGCAGCTTAGGAAACAGGGGGCCTAGCACAGATACGCAGTATTTT,CASSLGNRGPSTDTQYF
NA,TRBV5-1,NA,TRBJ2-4,TGCGCCAGCACCATTGGGGGGTCGGCCAAAAACATTCAGTACTTC,CASTIGGSAKNIQYF
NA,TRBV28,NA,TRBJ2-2,TGTGCCAGCAGTTTACCCACGGGGGTCGTGGGGAACACCGGGGAGCTGTTTTTT,CASSLPTGVVGNTGELFF
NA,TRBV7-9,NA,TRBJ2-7,TGTGCCAGCAGCCCTGTCCACACCTACGAGCAGTACTTC,CASSPVHTYEQYF
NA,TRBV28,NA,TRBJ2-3,TGTGCCAGCAGTCCCGCTTATTCTAGGGGTACAGATACGCAGTATTTT,CASSPAYSRGTDTQYF
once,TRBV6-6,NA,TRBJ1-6,TGTGCCAGCTGGGGCCGGGGGAATTCACCCCTCCACTTT,CASWGRGNSPLHF
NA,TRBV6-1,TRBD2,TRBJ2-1,TGTGCCAGCAGTGAAACCAGACTAGCGGTTTACAATGAGCAGTTCTTC,CASSETRLAVYNEQFF
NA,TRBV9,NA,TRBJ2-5,TGTGCCAGCAGCGTAGGGCCACAGGTGGGCCAAGAGACCCAGTACTTC,CASSVGPQVGQETQYF
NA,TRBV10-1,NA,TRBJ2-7,TGCGCCAGCAGTGAGGGCAGCGAGCAGTACTTC,CASSEGSEQYF
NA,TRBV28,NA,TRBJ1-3,TGTGCCAGCAGCTCCCAGGCGCCCACCCGGCAAGGCGGAAACACCATATATTTT,CASSSQAPTRQGGNTIYF
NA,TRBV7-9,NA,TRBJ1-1,TGTGCCAGCAGCGCGGGAGGGTTTTCGACTGAAGCTTTCTTT,CASSAGGFSTEAFF
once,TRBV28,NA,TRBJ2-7,TGTGCCAGCAGTTTACCTGGGCCAGGGTGGACTAACGAGCAGTACTTC,CASSLPGPGWTNEQYF
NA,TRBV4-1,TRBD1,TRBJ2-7,TGCGCCAGCAGCCCCCATAGGACAGGGTCCTACGAGCAGTACTTC,CASSPHRTGSYEQYF
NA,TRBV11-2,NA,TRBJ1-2,TGTGCCAGCAGCTTAGGGGGGCTGGGAGACTTC,CASSLGGLGDF
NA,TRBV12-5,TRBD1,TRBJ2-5,TGTGCTAGTGGTTTGGTAGATAAATACTCCGGGACAGCTCAAGAGACCCAGTACTTC,CASGLVDKYSGTAQETQYF